This T cell receptor (beta chain) was recovered during a study of OX40 agonist ivuxolimab in advanced cancers. Study information: Given to patients was ivuxolimab, an agonistic anti-OX40 (CD134) antibody. Three partial responders included one hepatocellular carcinoma patient and two cutaneous melanoma patients.

About this clone: The junction departs from the called germline gene at one end, perhaps through a read error.

Blood specimens came from baseline, cycle 4 day 1, and cycle 7 day 1. Germline V gene sequence: CDR1 SGHTS, CDR2 YDEGEE. The CDR3 covers 14 residues. The data were produced by immunoSEQ multiplex PCR, yet TCRdb's version contains in-frame clones alone and is incomplete. This table has about 38,000 clones, about nine tenths appearing once. The TCR comes from an adult with an advanced solid tumor such as melanoma, head and neck, liver or kidney cancer. The gene calls are TRBV5-8 and TRBJ1-5; the D gene is possibly TRBD1 (5 bases). Sample: CD4+ or CD8+ T cells sorted from blood, taken in a trial of the OX40 agonist ivuxolimab. The CDR3: CASSLSQGKQPQHF. The DNA of the CDR3 is TGTGCCAGCAGCTTGTCCCAGGGCAAACAGCCCCAGCATTTT.